Listed below are T cell receptor beta chains from one sample, sequenced in a study of T cells in Graves' hyperthyroidism and ophthalmopathy. TCRdb fed the multiplex PCR reads into MiXCR, producing one record per CDR3 protein. The data show approximately 270,000 distinct CDR3 sequences, roughly 14% seen once. The sample comprised blood. The receptor set was obtained from a woman aged 40 to 50 with Graves' hyperthyroidism that later progressed to Graves' ophthalmopathy. The CDR3 runs from the conserved cysteine through the conserved F or W. A D gene is named only where the DNA matches it firmly. A clone size is listed for some rows: how often the clone was seen (once, few, many), or a class if it is expanded.

CASSQVGQGFFEQYF	TGTGCCAGCAGCCAAGTGGGACAGGGGTTTTTCGAGCAGTACTTC	TRBJ2-7	TRBV3-1	many	TRBD1
CAGSLSGSGRSVWYEQYF	TGTGCCGGCAGTTTATCCGGTAGCGGGAGATCTGTGTGGTACGAGCAGTACTTC	TRBJ2-7	TRBV12-3/TRBV12-4	NA	TRBD2
CAQGAGEAFF	TGTGCCCAAGGAGCAGGGGAAGCTTTCTTT	TRBJ1-1	TRBV2	many	NA
CASSLAAYNSPLHF	TGTGCCAGCAGTTTAGCAGCCTATAATTCACCCCTCCACTTT	TRBJ1-6	TRBV27	many	NA
CASRVQTSGRNYEQYF	TGTGCCAGCAGGGTTCAGACTAGCGGGAGGAACTACGAGCAGTACTTC	TRBJ2-7	TRBV5-4	NA	TRBD2
CASSLRGFYEQYF	TGTGCCAGCAGTTTACGAGGGTTCTACGAGCAGTACTTC	TRBJ2-7	TRBV28	many	NA
CASSLVGVEKLFF	TGTGCCAGCAGTTTAGTGGGAGTTGAAAAACTGTTTTTT	TRBJ1-4	TRBV12-3/TRBV12-4	many	NA
CASSLAVGRDTQYF	TGCGCCAGCAGCTTGGCCGTCGGGAGGGATACGCAGTATTTT	TRBJ2-3	TRBV5-1	once	TRBD2
CASSPYSNQPQHF	TGTGCCAGCAGCCCATATAGCAATCAGCCCCAGCATTTT	TRBJ1-5	TRBV27	many	NA
CASSPNRVAGYNEQFF	TGTGCCAGCTCACCCAACCGGGTAGCGGGATACAATGAGCAGTTCTTC	TRBJ2-1	TRBV18	many	TRBD2
CASSSDSGPYEQYF	TGTGCCAGCAGCTCAGACAGTGGTCCCTACGAGCAGTACTTC	TRBJ2-7	TRBV5-4	few	NA
CASSLRNRLTTEAFF	TGTGCCAGCAGCTTAAGAAATAGGCTAACAACTGAAGCTTTCTTT	TRBJ1-1	TRBV11-1	many	NA
CASSLGGFPNEQFF	TGTGCCAGCAGTTTGGGCGGGTTTCCTAATGAGCAGTTCTTC	TRBJ2-1	TRBV27	many	NA
CASSLRKDSSPARVEQYF	TGCGCCAGCAGCTTGCGTAAGGACAGTTCCCCAGCGAGGGTCGAGCAGTACTTC	TRBJ2-7	TRBV5-1	many	NA
CASSVSGSSNTQYF	TGTGCCAGCAGCGTTAGCGGGAGTTCAAATACGCAGTATTTT	TRBJ2-3	TRBV11-2	NA	TRBD2
CASSLARLFWRYNEQFF	TGTGCCAGCAGTTTAGCGCGTTTGTTTTGGCGTTACAATGAGCAGTTCTTC	TRBJ2-1	TRBV12-3/TRBV12-4	many	NA
CASKLSGTSGYNEQFF	TGTGCCAGCAAATTGAGTGGGACTAGCGGATACAATGAGCAGTTCTTC	TRBJ2-1	TRBV27	medium-sized	TRBD2
CASSLISRGNQPQHF	TGTGCCAGCAGCTTAATTTCACGGGGCAATCAGCCCCAGCATTTT	TRBJ1-5	TRBV7-2	many	NA
CASRPRQLHTDTQYF	TGCGCCAGTCGGCCTCGACAGTTACACACAGATACGCAGTATTTT	TRBJ2-3	TRBV5-1	many	NA
CASSQDQEGARKSYEQYF	TGTGCCAGCAGCCAAGATCAAGAAGGAGCCCGAAAATCCTACGAGCAGTACTTC	TRBJ2-7	TRBV3-1	many	NA
CASSQRLEQYF	TGTGCCAGCAGTCAAAGGTTGGAGCAGTACTTC	TRBJ2-7	TRBV12-3/TRBV12-4	NA	NA
CASSFDRTGSYEQYF	TGTGCCAGCAGTTTTGACAGGACAGGGTCCTACGAGCAGTACTTC	TRBJ2-7	TRBV28	many	TRBD1
CASRSTDNYEQYF	TGTGCCAGTAGGTCCACCGATAACTACGAGCAGTACTTC	TRBJ2-7	TRBV19	many	NA
CATSDPARGNQPQHF	TGTGCCACCAGTGACCCAGCCAGGGGTAATCAGCCCCAGCATTTT	TRBJ1-5	TRBV24-1	many	NA
CASSLTAAQPQHF	TGTGCCAGCAGCTTAACAGCGGCGCAGCCCCAGCATTTT	TRBJ1-5	TRBV11-2	NA	NA
CASSLMGTGRNTEAFF	TGTGCCAGCAGCTTAATGGGCACAGGGCGCAACACTGAAGCTTTCTTT	TRBJ1-1	TRBV7-2	few	NA
CASSFQNSLAKNIQYF	TGTGCCAGCAGCTTCCAGAACTCTCTAGCCAAAAACATTCAGTACTTC	TRBJ2-4	TRBV11-2	many	NA